One sample yielded the 28 T cell receptor beta chains listed below, sequenced in a study of CD8 T cells in Susac syndrome. Random-hexamer reverse transcription was applied to roughly 0.5 to 1 ug RNA. Via MiXCR, TCRdb re-called the immunoSEQ multiplex PCR reads, giving one row per CDR3 protein. The profile shows some 190,000 distinct CDR3 sequences, less than 95% of them singletons. Sequenced material: CD4+ T cells from PBMCs. These receptors came from a human donor in good health.

The rearrangement joins TRBV30 to TRBJ1-1, with D hard to call. The germline V and J ends were trimmed by 4 bases and 6 bases, with 12 bases remaining between them. Germline V CDR1 and CDR2: GTSNPN, SVGIG (reference sequence). The CDR3 has 12 residues. Here the CDR3 reads CAWKNQQPEAFF. CDR3 DNA sequence: TGTGCCTGGAAGAACCAACAGCCTGAAGCTTTCTTT.

This chain links TRBV7-2 with TRBJ2-3, with 7 bases lining up with TRBD2. V lost 6 bases to trimming and J lost 4 bases; unmatched junction nucleotides: 10. In germline, CDR1 is SGHTA, CDR2 FQGNSA. The CDR3 loop spans 15 amino acids. The CDR3 loop reads CASRLLARGPDTQYF. The CDR3 nucleotides read TGTGCCAGCAGATTACTAGCGAGGGGCCCAGATACGCAGTATTTT. The variable domain in full, completed from reference TRBV7-2 and TRBJ2-3, reads GAGVSQSPSNKVTEKGKDVELRCDPISGHTALYWYRQSLGQGLEFLIYFQGNSAPDKSGLPSDRFSAERTGGSVSTLTIQRTQQEDSAVYLCASRLLARGPDTQYFGPGTRLTVL.

This sequence joins TRBV9 and TRBJ2-1; D uncertain. V was shortened by 8 bases and J by 6 bases, with 9 bases between the two germline ends. CDR1 and CDR2 (germline): SGDLS, YYNGEE. CDR3 length: 11 amino acids. For the CDR3, the DNA is TGTGCCAGGATACCGGGCAATGAGCAGTTCTTC. Translating it yields CARIPGNEQFF.

The chain carries TRBV7-9 and TRBJ2-5, with D possibly being TRBD1 (5 bases). The CDR3 totals 14 residues. Trimming pared 3 bases from V and 4 bases from J, leaving 12 bases between. Germline loops: CDR1 SEHNR, CDR2 FQNEAQ (reference sequence). This CDR3 is CASSFRGRAETQYF. CDR3 coding DNA: TGTGCCAGCAGCTTCAGAGGCAGGGCAGAGACCCAGTACTTC.

The gene calls are TRBV3-1 and TRBJ1-4; D is undetermined. The CDR3 runs 13 residues. Trimming took 4 bases from V and 12 from J, leaving 15 bases between them. Germline V lookup: CDR1 LGHDT, CDR2 YNNKEL (reference sequence). The CDR3 is CASSPIPTGELFF. DNA for the CDR3: TGTGCCAGCAGCCCGATTCCGACGGGAGAACTGTTTTTT. The full variable domain, with the rest looked up from reference TRBV3-1 and TRBJ1-4, is DTAVSQTPKYLVTQMGNDKSIKCEQNLGHDTMYWYKQDSKKFLKIMFSYNNKELIINETVPNRFSPKSPDKAHLNLHINSLELGDSAVYFCASSPIPTGELFFGSGTQLSVL.

This clonotype was detected only once. The rearrangement uses TRBV3-1 and TRBJ2-1, with 11 bases aligning to TRBD2. Germline trimming cut 4 bases from V and 9 bases from J; bases unmatched to any gene: 11. The CDR3 contains 16 residues. Germline V gene lookup returns CDR1 LGHDT and CDR2 YNNKEL (reference sequence). CDR3 in amino acids: CASSPDSGRAVGEQFF. CDR3 nucleotides: TGTGCCAGCAGCCCTGATAGCGGGAGGGCGGTCGGTGAGCAGTTCTTC.

The J gene is TRBJ1-5, the V gene TRBV19; the D gene is possibly TRBD1 (6 bases). From germline, CDR1 is LNHDA and CDR2 SQIVND (reference sequence). The length of the CDR3 is 16 residues. V lost 5 bases to trimming and J lost 2 bases, with 16 bases between them. As DNA, the CDR3 is TGTGCCAGTAGTGCCGGGACACCGGACGGCAATCAGCCCCAGCATTTT. This translates into CASSAGTPDGNQPQHF.

The rearrangement joins TRBV12-3 or TRBV12-4 to TRBJ2-3; 7 nucleotides align to TRBD2. The CDR3 is made up of 14 amino acids. The J segment lost 0 bases and the V segment lost 6 bases, leaving 3 bases of the junction unmatched. CDR3 region: CASRSSGSTDTQYF. CDR3 DNA: TGTGCCAGCAGGTCTAGCGGTAGCACAGATACGCAGTATTTT.

The V and J genes are TRBV9 and TRBJ2-4; tentative D call: TRBD2 (5 bases). Per germline, CDR1 SGDLS and CDR2 YYNGEE. The CDR3 is 13 amino acids. Trimming took off 3 bases at V and 5 bases at J, with 9 bases between the two ends. Written as DNA, the CDR3 is TGTGCCAGCAGCGCCCGGGGAGAAAACATTCAGTACTTC. The encoded protein is CASSARGENIQYF.

This chain uses TRBV2 with TRBJ2-1; possible D gene TRBD2, 5 bases. The germline V gene has CDR1 SNHLY and CDR2 FYNNEI. V lost 5 bases and J lost 7, with 12 bases in between. The CDR3 totals 13 residues. The CDR3: CASSRDWENEQFF. The CDR3 nucleotides read TGTGCCAGCAGTCGGGATTGGGAAAATGAGCAGTTCTTC.

The chain recombines TRBV30 with TRBJ1-2; D is undetermined. This CDR3 is built from 13 residues. The V and J ends lost 2 bases and 6 bases respectively, with 13 bases between them. Germline V CDR1 and CDR2: GTSNPN, SVGIG (reference sequence). CDR3 protein: CAWSKGSYDGYTF. The CDR3, as DNA: TGTGCCTGGAGTAAGGGCAGCTACGATGGCTACACCTTC.

The rearrangement links TRBV29-1 to TRBJ2-7, with D possibly TRBD1 on 6 matching bases. CDR1 is SQVTM and CDR2 is ANQGSEA in the germline V gene. Deletions cut 6 bases from V and 7 bases from J, with 13 bases between. The CDR3 has 11 residues. CDR3 in DNA: TGCAGCGTAAGAACAGGGTTTGAGCAGTACTTC. Translated: CSVRTGFEQYF.

The chain recombines TRBV2 with TRBJ2-7; tentative D call: TRBD2 (6 bases). Deletions cut 7 bases from V and 0 bases from J, with 7 bases between. Per the germline V gene, CDR1 is SNHLY and CDR2 is FYNNEI. CDR3 length: 12 amino acids. The CDR3 sequence: CASIGSSYEQYF. The CDR3, as DNA: TGTGCCAGCATCGGGAGCTCCTACGAGCAGTACTTC. Using reference TRBV2 and TRBJ2-7 for the parts outside the CDR3, the full variable domain is EPEVTQTPSHQVTQMGQEVILRCVPISNHLYFYWYRQILGQKVEFLVSFYNNEISEKSEIFDDQFSVERPDGSNFTLKIRSTKLEDSAMYFCASIGSSYEQYFGPGTRLTVT.

The chain uses TRBV11-1 and TRBJ1-5; the D gene is possibly TRBD1 (6 bases). The CDR3 totals 21 residues. Deletions cut 3 bases from V and 0 bases from J, with 27 bases between. CDR1 is SGHAT, CDR2 FQDESV, per germline (reference sequence). The CDR3 coding sequence is TGTGCCAGCAGCTTCCGCCCTCCGACAGGTCCTGGTGCTACTAGCAATCAGCCCCAGCATTTT. Translation: CASSFRPPTGPGATSNQPQHF.

This clonotype has only one observation. The rearrangement uses TRBV20-1 and TRBJ2-7, with unresolved D. The germline CDR1 and CDR2 sequences are DFQATT and SNEGSKA (reference sequence). V lost 0 bases and J lost 0, with 12 bases in between. The CDR3 has 15 amino acids. DNA for the CDR3: TGCAGTGCTAGAGATGACTCCTTCAGCTCCTACGAGCAGTACTTC. Its translation is CSARDDSFSSYEQYF.

The V gene is TRBV25-1, the J gene TRBJ1-1; no clear D gene. V lost 6 bases, J lost 1 base, and 3 bases lay in between. Germline CDR1 is MGHDK and CDR2 is SYGVNS. This CDR3 comprises 11 residues. The CDR3 loop is CASRGNTEAFF. CDR3 DNA: TGTGCCAGCAGGGGGAACACTGAAGCTTTCTTT. Full variable domain (rest looked up from reference TRBV25-1 and TRBJ1-1): EADIYQTPRYLVIGTGKKITLECSQTMGHDKMYWYQQDPGMELHLIHYSYGVNSTEKGDLSSESTVSRIRTEHFPLTLESARPSHTSQYLCASRGNTEAFFGQGTRLTVV.

The chain recombines TRBV7-2 with TRBJ2-3; 7 positions agree with TRBD2. Germline CDR1 SGHTA, CDR2 FQGNSA. The CDR3 runs to 14 residues. V trimming: 1 base; J trimming: 6 bases; junction bases outside the gene matches: 4. CDR3 nucleotides: TGTGCCAGCAGCTTAGTAGGGGAGGGGGATACGCAGTATTTT. This sequence encodes CASSLVGEGDTQYF.

CDR3 bases: TGCAGTGCTGGTACAGGGTTGGGTGGCTACACCTTC. Translated: CSAGTGLGGYTF. The genes are TRBV20-1 and TRBJ1-2; tentative D call: TRBD1 (6 bases). The CDR3 length is 12 residues. Deletions cut 5 bases from V and 7 bases from J, with 14 bases between. Looked up from germline, CDR1 is DFQATT and CDR2 is SNEGSKA (reference sequence).

The CDR3 DNA reads as TGTGCCAGCAGTTACTCGACAGCTCGCTCCTACAATGAGCAGTTCTTC. It specifies CASSYSTARSYNEQFF. The chain couples TRBV6-6 to TRBJ2-1, with D maybe TRBD1 (5 bases). Germline V CDR1 and CDR2: MNHNY, SVGAGI (reference sequence). The CDR3 is 16 residues long. Deletions cut 0 bases from V and 0 bases from J, with 9 bases between.

The chain links TRBV20-1 to TRBJ2-6; D unresolved. Trimming stripped 5 bases from V and 0 bases from J, with 8 bases between. Per the germline V gene, CDR1 is DFQATT and CDR2 is SNEGSKA (reference sequence). CDR3 length equals 14 residues. CDR3 coding DNA: TGCAGTGCTCGGACCCACTCTGGGGCCAACGTCCTGACTTTC. Its protein is CSARTHSGANVLTF.

This rearrangement joins TRBV7-8 to TRBJ2-7, with TRBD2 as a possible D gene (6 bases). Germline values: CDR1 SGHVS, CDR2 FQNEAQ. The germline V and J ends were trimmed by 5 bases and 3 bases, with 14 bases remaining between them. The length of the CDR3 is 14 residues. CDR3 sequence: CASSPRSSGYEQYF. In DNA form, the CDR3 reads TGTGCCAGCAGCCCTCGTAGTAGCGGCTACGAGCAGTACTTC.

The CDR3 sequence is CASSLGTGDMSNQPQHF. The CDR3 DNA follows: TGCGCCAGCAGCTTGGGGACAGGGGATATGAGCAATCAGCCCCAGCATTTT. The rearrangement joins TRBV5-1 to TRBJ1-5, with 9 bases identical to TRBD1. Germline values: CDR1 SGHRS, CDR2 YFSETQ. V shed 0 bases and J 1 base; nucleotides not matched to a gene: 5. The CDR3 runs to 17 residues.

The rearrangement links TRBV25-1 to TRBJ1-2; no clear D. From germline, CDR1 is MGHDK and CDR2 SYGVNS. V was clipped by 7 bases and J by 2 bases, with 14 bases between them. This CDR3 contains 14 residues. The CDR3 reads CASTYGLGNYGYTF. Here the CDR3 DNA reads TGTGCCAGCACTTACGGCTTGGGGAACTATGGCTACACCTTC.

V gene TRBV2 combines with J gene TRBJ2-2, with D possibly being TRBD2 (6 bases). CDR1 is SNHLY and CDR2 is FYNNEI in the germline V gene. The CDR3 runs 14 residues. Trimming removed 5 bases at V and 6 bases at J, with 13 bases between. In DNA form, the CDR3 reads TGTGCCAGCAGTCCGCGGGGACTTTCCGGGGAGCTGTTTTTT. Amino acid sequence: CASSPRGLSGELFF.

The chain employs TRBV7-9 and TRBJ2-3; a possible D gene is TRBD1 (6 bases). The CDR3 is 14 residues long. V was clipped by 5 bases and J by 2 bases, with 11 bases between them. Per germline, CDR1 SEHNR and CDR2 FQNEAQ (reference sequence). Here the CDR3 DNA reads TGTGCCAGCAGCACCCGACAGGACACAGATACGCAGTATTTT. Its protein product is CASSTRQDTDTQYF.

This chain joins TRBV4-3 and TRBJ1-6, with a weak D call TRBD1 (5 bases). The CDR3 is 19 residues long. Per germline, CDR1 LGHNA and CDR2 YSLEER. Trimming took off 1 base at V and 6 bases at J, with 22 bases between the two ends. This chain's CDR3 is CASSQVREPGRVSNSPLHF. As DNA, the CDR3 is TGCGCCAGCAGCCAAGTTAGGGAGCCAGGGAGAGTTAGTAATTCACCCCTCCACTTT.

This chain joins TRBV11-2 and TRBJ2-1; 9 bases map to TRBD2. Germline trimming cut 0 bases from V and 2 bases from J; bases unmatched to any gene: 5. Germline CDR1 and CDR2: SGHAT and FQNNGV. The CDR3 has 17 residues. The CDR3 DNA reads TGTGCCAGCAGCTTAGAGCCCGGGACTAGCCCCTACAATGAGCAGTTCTTC. It yields the protein CASSLEPGTSPYNEQFF. The variable domain in full, completed from reference TRBV11-2 and TRBJ2-1, reads EAGVAQSPRYKIIEKRQSVAFWCNPISGHATLYWYQQILGQGPKLLIQFQNNGVVDDSQLPKDRFSAERLKGVDSTLKIQPAKLEDSAVYLCASSLEPGTSPYNEQFFGPGTRLTVL.

A few counts support this clonotype. The chain has TRBV6-6 and TRBJ2-1; 9 bases line up with TRBD1. Germline trimming cut 5 bases from V and 4 bases from J; bases unmatched to any gene: 0. CDR1 is MNHNY, CDR2 SVGAGI, per germline (reference sequence). This CDR3 contains 13 residues. CDR3 residues: CASSDRGYNEQFF. The CDR3 DNA sequence: TGTGCCAGCAGTGACAGGGGGTACAATGAGCAGTTCTTC.